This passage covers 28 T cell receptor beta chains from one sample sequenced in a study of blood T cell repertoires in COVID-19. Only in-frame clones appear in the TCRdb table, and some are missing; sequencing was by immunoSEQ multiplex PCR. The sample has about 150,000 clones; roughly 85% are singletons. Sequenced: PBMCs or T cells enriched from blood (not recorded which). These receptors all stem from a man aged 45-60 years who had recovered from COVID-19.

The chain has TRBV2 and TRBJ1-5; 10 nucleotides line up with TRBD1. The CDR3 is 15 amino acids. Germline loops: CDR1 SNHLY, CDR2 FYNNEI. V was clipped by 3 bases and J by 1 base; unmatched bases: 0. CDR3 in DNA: TGTGCCAGCAGTGAGGGACAGGGGAGCAATCAGCCCCAGCATTTT. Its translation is CASSEGQGSNQPQHF. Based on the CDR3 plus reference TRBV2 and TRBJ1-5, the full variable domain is EPEVTQTPSHQVTQMGQEVILRCVPISNHLYFYWYRQILGQKVEFLVSFYNNEISEKSEIFDDQFSVERPDGSNFTLKIRSTKLEDSAMYFCASSEGQGSNQPQHFGDGTRLSIL.

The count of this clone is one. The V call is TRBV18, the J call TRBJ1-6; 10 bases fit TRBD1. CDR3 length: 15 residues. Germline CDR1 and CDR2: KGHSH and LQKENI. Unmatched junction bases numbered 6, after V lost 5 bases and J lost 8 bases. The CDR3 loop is CASSTTGGMDSPLHF. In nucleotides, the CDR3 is TGTGCCAGCTCAACGACAGGGGGCATGGATTCACCCCTCCACTTT.

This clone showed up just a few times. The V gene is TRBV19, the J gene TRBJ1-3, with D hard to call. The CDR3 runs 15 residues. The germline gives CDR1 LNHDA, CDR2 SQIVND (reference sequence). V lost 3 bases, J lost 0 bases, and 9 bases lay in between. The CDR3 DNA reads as TGTGCCAGTAGTATCGGGGTGAACTCTGGAAACACCATATATTTT. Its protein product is CASSIGVNSGNTIYF.

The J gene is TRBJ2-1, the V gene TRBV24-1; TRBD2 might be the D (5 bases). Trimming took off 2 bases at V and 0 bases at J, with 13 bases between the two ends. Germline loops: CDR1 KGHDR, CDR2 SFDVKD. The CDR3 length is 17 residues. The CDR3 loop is CATSDSQRLSSYNEQFF. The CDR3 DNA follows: TGTGCCACCAGTGATTCCCAGCGGCTGAGCTCCTACAATGAGCAGTTCTTC.

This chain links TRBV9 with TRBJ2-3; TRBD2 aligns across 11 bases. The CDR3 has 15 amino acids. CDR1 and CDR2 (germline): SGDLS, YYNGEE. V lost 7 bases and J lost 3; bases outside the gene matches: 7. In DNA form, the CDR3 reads TGTGCCAGCTGCCCATCTAGCGGGAGGACAGATACGCAGTATTTT. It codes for CASCPSSGRTDTQYF.

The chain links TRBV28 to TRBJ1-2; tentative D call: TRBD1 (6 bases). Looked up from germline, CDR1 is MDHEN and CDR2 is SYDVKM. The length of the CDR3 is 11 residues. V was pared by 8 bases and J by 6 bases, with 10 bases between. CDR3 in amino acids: CASGYRDGYTF. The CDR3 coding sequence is TGTGCCAGCGGATACAGGGATGGCTACACCTTC.

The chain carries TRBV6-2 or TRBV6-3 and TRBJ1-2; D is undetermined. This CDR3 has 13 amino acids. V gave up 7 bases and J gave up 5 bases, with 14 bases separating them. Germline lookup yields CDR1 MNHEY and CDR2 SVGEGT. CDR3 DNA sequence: TGTGCCAGCACCCCGGCCCCAAGTTATGGCTACACCTTC. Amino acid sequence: CASTPAPSYGYTF.

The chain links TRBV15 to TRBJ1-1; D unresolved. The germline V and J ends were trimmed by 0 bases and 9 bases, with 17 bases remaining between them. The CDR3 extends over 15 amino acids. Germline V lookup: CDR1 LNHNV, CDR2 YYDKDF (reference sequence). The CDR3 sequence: CATSRDRFFPNQAFF. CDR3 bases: TGTGCCACCAGCAGAGATCGGTTTTTCCCGAACCAAGCTTTCTTT.

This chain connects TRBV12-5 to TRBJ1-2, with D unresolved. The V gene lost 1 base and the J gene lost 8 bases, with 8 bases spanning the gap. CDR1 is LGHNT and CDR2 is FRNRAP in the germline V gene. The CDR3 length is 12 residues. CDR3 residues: CASGLAGRGYTF. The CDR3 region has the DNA TGTGCTAGTGGTTTGGCGGGGAGGGGCTACACCTTC.

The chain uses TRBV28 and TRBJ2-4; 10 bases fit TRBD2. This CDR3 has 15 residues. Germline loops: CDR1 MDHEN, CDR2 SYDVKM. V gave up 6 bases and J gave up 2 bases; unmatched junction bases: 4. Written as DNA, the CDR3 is TGTGCCAGCAGCCTAGCGGGAGCAACCAAAAACATTCAGTACTTC. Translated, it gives CASSLAGATKNIQYF.

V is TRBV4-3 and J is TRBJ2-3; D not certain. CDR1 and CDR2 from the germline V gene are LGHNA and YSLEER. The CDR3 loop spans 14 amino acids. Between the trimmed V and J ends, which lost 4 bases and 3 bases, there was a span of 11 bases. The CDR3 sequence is CASSLEYRTDTQYF. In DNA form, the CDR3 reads TGCGCCAGCAGCCTGGAGTATAGGACAGATACGCAGTATTTT.

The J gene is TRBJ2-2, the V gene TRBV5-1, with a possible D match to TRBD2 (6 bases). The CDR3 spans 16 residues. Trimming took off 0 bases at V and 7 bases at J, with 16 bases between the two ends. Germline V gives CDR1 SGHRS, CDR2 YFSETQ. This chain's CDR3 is CASSLGADYWYGELFF. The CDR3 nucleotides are TGCGCCAGCAGCTTGGGCGCGGACTACTGGTACGGGGAGCTGTTTTTT.

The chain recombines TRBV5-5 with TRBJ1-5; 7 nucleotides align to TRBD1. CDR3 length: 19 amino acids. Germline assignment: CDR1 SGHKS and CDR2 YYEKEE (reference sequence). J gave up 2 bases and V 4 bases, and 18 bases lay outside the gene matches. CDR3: CASSTLPSTQGGGNQPQHF. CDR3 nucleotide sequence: TGTGCCAGCAGCACGCTCCCTTCGACTCAGGGGGGTGGCAATCAGCCCCAGCATTTT. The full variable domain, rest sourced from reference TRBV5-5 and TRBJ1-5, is DAGVTQSPTHLIKTRGQQVTLRCSPISGHKSVSWYQQVLGQGPQFIFQYYEKEERGRGNFPDRFSARQFPNYSSELNVNALLLGDSALYLCASSTLPSTQGGGNQPQHFGDGTRLSIL.

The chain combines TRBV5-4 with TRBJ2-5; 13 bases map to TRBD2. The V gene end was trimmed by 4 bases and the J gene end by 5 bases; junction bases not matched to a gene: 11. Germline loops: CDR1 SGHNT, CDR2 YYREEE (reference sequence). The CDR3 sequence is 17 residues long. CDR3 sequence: CASSHGLAGAPGETQYF. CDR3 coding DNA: TGTGCCAGCAGCCATGGACTAGCGGGGGCCCCGGGGGAGACCCAGTACTTC.

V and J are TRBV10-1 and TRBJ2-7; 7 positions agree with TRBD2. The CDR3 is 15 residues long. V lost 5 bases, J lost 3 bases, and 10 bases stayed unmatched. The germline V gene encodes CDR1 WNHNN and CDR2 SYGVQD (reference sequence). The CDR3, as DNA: TGCGCCAGCAGTAGGCGCCTAGCGGTCATCTACGAGCAGTACTTC. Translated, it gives CASSRRLAVIYEQYF.

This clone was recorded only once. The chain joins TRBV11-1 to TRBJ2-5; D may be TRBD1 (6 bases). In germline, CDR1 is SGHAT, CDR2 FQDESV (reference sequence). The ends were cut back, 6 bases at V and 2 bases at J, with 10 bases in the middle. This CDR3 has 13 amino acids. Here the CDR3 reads CASRRQVQETQYF. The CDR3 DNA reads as TGTGCCAGCAGGAGACAGGTTCAAGAGACCCAGTACTTC.

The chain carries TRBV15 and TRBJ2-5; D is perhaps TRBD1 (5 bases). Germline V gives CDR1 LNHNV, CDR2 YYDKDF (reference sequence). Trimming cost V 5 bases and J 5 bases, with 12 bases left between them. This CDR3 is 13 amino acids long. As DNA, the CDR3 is TGTGCCACCAGCTTAGGGGTGGAGGAGACCCAGTACTTC. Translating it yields CATSLGVEETQYF.

The CDR3 region is CASSEPGRGTHEQFF. The CDR3 DNA reads TGTGCCAGCAGTGAACCGGGCAGGGGGACCCATGAGCAGTTCTTC. The V and J genes are TRBV6-1 and TRBJ2-1, with 7 nucleotides matching TRBD1. CDR1 and CDR2 from the germline V gene are MNHNS and SASEGT. The CDR3 extends over 15 amino acids. The V gene end was trimmed by 2 bases and the J gene end by 8 bases; junction bases not matched to a gene: 9.

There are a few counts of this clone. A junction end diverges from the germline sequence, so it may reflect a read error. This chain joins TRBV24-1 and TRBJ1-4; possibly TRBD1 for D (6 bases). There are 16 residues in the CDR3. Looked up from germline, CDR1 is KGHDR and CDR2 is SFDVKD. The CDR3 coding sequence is TGTGCCACCAGTGATTCAGCGGGACACTTCAATGGAAAACTGTTTTTT. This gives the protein CATSDSAGHFNGKLFF.

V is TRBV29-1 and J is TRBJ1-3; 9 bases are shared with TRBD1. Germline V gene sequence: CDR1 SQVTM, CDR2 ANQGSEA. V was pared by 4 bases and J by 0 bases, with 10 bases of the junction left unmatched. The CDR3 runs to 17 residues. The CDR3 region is CSVVGDREKASGNTIYF. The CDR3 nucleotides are TGCAGCGTTGTTGGGGACAGGGAAAAGGCCTCTGGAAACACCATATATTTT.

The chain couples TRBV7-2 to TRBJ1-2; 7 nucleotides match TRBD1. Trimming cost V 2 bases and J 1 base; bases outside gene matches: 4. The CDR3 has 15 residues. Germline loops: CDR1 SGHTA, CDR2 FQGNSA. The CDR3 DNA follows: TGTGCCAGCAGCTTAAGACGACAGGGTAACTATGGCTACACCTTC. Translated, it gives CASSLRRQGNYGYTF.

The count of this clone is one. CDR3 region: CASSLELALIVGTQYF. In DNA form, the CDR3 reads TGTGCCAGCAGCTTAGAGCTAGCCCTCATAGTCGGGACCCAGTACTTC. V usage is TRBV11-2 and J usage is TRBJ2-5; a weak D match, TRBD2 (5 bases). The CDR3 totals 16 residues. The V gene's germline CDR1 is SGHAT and CDR2 FQNNGV. Trimming left V 0 bases short and J 7 bases short, with 18 bases between.

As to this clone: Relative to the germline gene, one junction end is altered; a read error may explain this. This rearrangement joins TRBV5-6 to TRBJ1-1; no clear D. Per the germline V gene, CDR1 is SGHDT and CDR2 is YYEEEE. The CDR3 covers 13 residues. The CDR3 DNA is TGTGCCAGCAACTTGCGGGATATTAGTGAAGCTTTCTTT. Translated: CASNLRDISEAFF. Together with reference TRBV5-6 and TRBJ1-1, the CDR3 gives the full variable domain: DAGVTQSPTHLIKTRGQQVTLRCSPKSGHDTVSWYQQALGQGPQFIFQYYEEEERQRGNFPDRFSGHQFPNYSSELNVNALLLGDSALYLCASNLRDISEAFFGQGTRLTVV.

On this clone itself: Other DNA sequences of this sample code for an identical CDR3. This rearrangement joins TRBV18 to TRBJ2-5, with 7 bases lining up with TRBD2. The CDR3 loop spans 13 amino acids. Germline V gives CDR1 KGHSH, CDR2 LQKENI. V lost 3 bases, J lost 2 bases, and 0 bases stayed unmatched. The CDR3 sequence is CASSPGLQETQYF. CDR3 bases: TGTGCCAGCTCACCGGGACTACAAGAGACCCAGTACTTC.

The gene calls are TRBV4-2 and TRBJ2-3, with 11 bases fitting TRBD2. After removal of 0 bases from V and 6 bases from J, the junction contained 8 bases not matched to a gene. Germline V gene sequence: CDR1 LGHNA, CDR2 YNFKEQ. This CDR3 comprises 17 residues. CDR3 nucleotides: TGTGCCAGCAGCCAAGATTATTCGGCTAGCGGGGGGGATACGCAGTATTTT. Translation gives CASSQDYSASGGDTQYF.

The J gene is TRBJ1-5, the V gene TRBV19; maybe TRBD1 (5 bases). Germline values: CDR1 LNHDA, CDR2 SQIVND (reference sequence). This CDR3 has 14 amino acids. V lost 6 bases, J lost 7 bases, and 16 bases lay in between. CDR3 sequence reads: CASRIWGVGQPQHF. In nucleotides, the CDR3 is TGTGCCAGTAGGATTTGGGGGGTGGGACAGCCCCAGCATTTT.

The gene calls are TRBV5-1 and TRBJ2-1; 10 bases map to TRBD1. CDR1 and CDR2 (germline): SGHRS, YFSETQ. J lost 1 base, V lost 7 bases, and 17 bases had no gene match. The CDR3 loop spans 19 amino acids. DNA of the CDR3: TGCGCCAGCTTTTCCCGGGACAGGGGAATTCAGGGGTCCTACAATGAGCAGTTCTTC. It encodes CASFSRDRGIQGSYNEQFF.

CDR3 DNA sequence: TGTGCCAGCTCACGGACACCCTCTGGAAACACCATATATTTT. Translating gives CASSRTPSGNTIYF. The chain recombines TRBV18 with TRBJ1-3, with TRBD1 as a possible D gene (5 bases). Per the germline V gene, CDR1 is KGHSH and CDR2 is LQKENI. The CDR3 has 14 amino acids. V lost 4 bases, J lost 0 bases, and 7 bases lay in between.